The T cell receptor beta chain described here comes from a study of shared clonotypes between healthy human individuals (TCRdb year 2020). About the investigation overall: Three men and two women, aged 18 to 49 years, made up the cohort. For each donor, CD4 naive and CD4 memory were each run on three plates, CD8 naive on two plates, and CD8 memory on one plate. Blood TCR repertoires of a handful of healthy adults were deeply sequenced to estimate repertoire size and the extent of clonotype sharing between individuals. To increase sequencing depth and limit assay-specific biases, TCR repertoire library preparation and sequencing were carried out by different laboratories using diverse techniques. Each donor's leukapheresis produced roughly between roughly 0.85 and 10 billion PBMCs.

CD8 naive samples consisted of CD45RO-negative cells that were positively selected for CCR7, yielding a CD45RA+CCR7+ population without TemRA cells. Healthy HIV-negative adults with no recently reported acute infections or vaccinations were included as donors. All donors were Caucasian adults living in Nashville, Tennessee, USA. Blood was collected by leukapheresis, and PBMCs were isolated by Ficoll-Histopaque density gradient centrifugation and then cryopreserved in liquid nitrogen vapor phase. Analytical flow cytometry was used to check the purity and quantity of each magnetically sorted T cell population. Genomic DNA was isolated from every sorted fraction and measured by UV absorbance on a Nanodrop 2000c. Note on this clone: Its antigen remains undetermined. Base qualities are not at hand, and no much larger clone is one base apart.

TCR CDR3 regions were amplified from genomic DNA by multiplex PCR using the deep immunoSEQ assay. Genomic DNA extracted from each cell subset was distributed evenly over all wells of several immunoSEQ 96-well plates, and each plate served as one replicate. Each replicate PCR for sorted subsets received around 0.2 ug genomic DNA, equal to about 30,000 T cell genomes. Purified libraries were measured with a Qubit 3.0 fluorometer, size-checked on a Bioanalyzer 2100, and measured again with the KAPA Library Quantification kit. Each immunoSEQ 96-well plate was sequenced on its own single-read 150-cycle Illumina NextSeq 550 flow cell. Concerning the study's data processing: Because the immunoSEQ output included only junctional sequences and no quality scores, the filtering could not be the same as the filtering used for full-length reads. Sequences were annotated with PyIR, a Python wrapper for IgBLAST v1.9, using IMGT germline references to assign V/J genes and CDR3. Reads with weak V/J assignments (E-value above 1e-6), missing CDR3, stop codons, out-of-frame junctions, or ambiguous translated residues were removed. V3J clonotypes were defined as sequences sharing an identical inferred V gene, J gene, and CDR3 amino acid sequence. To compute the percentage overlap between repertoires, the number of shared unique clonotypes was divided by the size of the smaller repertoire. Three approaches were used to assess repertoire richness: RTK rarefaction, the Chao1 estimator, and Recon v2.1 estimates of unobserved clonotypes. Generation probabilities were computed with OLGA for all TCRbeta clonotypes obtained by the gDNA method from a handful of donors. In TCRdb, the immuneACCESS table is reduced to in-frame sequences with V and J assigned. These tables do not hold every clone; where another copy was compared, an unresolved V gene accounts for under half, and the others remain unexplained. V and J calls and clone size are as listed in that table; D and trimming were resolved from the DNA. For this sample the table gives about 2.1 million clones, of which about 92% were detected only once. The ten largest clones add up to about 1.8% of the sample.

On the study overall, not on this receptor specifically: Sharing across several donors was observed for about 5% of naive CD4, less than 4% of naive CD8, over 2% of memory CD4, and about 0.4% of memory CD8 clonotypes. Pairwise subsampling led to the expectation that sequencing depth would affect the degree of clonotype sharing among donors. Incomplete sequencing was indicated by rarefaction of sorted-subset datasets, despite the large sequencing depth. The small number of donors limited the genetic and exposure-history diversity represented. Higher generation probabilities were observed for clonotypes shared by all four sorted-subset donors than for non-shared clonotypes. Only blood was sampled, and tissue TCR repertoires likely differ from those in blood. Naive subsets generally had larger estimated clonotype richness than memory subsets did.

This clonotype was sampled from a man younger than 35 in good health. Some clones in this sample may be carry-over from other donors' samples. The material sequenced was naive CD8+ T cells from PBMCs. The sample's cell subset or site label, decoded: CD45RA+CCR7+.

The DNA reads TGTGCCATCAGTGTGAGTCCCAGCATTGATGGCTACACCTTC. This codes for CAISVSPSIDGYTF. The V gene is TRBV10-3 and the J gene is TRBJ1-2; confidence is insufficient to name the D gene. From the cysteine up to the phenylalanine, the CDR3 has a length of 14 residues. Of the read, only the CDR3 DNA is kept; its 42 bases are in frame from base 1. Looking up the germline V gene yields CDR1 ENHRY and CDR2 SYGVKD. V loses 4 bases, J loses 6 bases, and the germline ends lie 15 bases apart.